Listed below are T cell receptor beta chains from one sample, sequenced in a study of Ad26.COV2.S vaccination and SARS-CoV-2 variants. This table comes from immunoSEQ multiplex PCR, and its TCRdb copy is limited to in-frame clones, with some not included. The sample has just over 350,000 clones, approximately 85% seen once. Sequenced material: peripheral blood, taken in a trial of Ad26.COV2.S vaccine versus placebo. These receptors all come from a person between 18 and 59 years old who received the Ad26.COV2.S COVID-19 vaccine or a placebo. The CDR3 runs from the conserved cysteine through the conserved F or W. The order of the fields is V gene, D gene, CDR3 protein. D genes are given only for firm matches.

TRBV6-2/TRBV6-3	NA	CASSYSFGISYEQYF
TRBV6-2/TRBV6-3	NA	CASSYRDGPYEQYF
TRBV19	TRBD2	CASSITSGSLEQFF
TRBV28	NA	CASSFRETQYF
TRBV15	TRBD1	CATSRGWDRGISYSGANVLTF
TRBV3-1/TRBV3-2	TRBD2	CASSRGTSGGAGETQYF
TRBV7-2	TRBD1	CASSKRQGGDQPQHF
TRBV4-1	TRBD1	CASSPTGTGGAQAYEQYF
TRBV3-1/TRBV3-2	NA	CASSQASGLSNEQYF
TRBV30	NA	CAWSVLDLGTQYF
TRBV19	NA	CASSLTPPLHNEQFF
TRBV2	NA	CASRGGPKGKETQYF
TRBV5-6	NA	CASSLELDRRVSYEQYF
TRBV19	NA	CASSKHSKVGGSGANVLTF
TRBV7-2	TRBD2	CASSLAKAGGPSYEQYF
TRBV5-7	NA	CASSLAPLYAGSQETQYF
TRBV6-2/TRBV6-3	NA	CASSYGLPGELFF
TRBV7-2	TRBD1	CASSLAARGSNTEAFF
TRBV30	TRBD1	CAWNLGQPNTEAFF
TRBV10-3	NA	CAISEGGTYEQYF
TRBV29-1	NA	CSVEEGGAGNQPQHF
TRBV15	TRBD1	CATSLGQGEAFF
TRBV6-5	NA	CASSPRLLAKNIQYF
TRBV27	NA	CASSWGAGYTEAFF
TRBV19	NA	CASSYSLNTEAFF
TRBV24-1	TRBD1	CATSDPRDRDYGYTF
TRBV30	NA	CAWDSWTVNTGELFF
TRBV6-5	TRBD1	CASSRRQGYLDEQYF
TRBV7-9	NA	CASSQDVAFF
TRBV6-2/TRBV6-3	TRBD2	CASSYQLLAGTSYEQYF
TRBV5-1	NA	CASSLDSTTYEQYF
TRBV14	NA	CASSPLGETQYF
TRBV5-1	NA	CASSLTSTSTDTQYF
TRBV18	NA	CASSPPSVQETQYF
TRBV4-3	NA	CASGGTDTQYF
TRBV7-2	NA	CASSLGPVRNTQYF
TRBV5-5	NA	CASSLVPSAYGYTF
TRBV6-2/TRBV6-3	TRBD1	CASSQDRDRAYQPQHF
TRBV19	NA	CASSGRDKGYTF
TRBV18	TRBD1	CASSQGQGNTEAFF
TRBV7-9	TRBD1	CASSLATMTGGSNQPQHF
TRBV4-3	NA	CASSQDSYEQYF
TRBV6-2/TRBV6-3	NA	CASSYAFSEAASTDTQYF
TRBV18	NA	CASSPYSSYEQYF
TRBV3-1/TRBV3-2	NA	CASSLGVTTDTQYF
TRBV24-1	TRBD2	CATSGPVGSVAGGTDTQYF
TRBV7-6	TRBD1	CASSPSGGESYNSPLHF
TRBV30	NA	CAWSVRGSTNTEAFF
TRBV5-1	NA	CASSAGPNEPQHF
TRBV5-6	NA	CASTSWGEQFF
TRBV28	NA	CASSYLNTEAFF
TRBV19	TRBD1	CASSISGGGSNQPQHF
TRBV21-1	NA	CASSKGLREQYF
TRBV7-8	NA	CASSAPFYNEQFF
TRBV5-4	TRBD1	CASSETGVHEKLFF
TRBV6-5	NA	CASWDYGYTF
TRBV7-2	NA	CASSLARGGSYEQYF